The next 3 T cell receptor beta chains were all read from a single sample in a study of blood T cells in healthy people across ages (dated by TCRdb to the mid-2010s). Libraries were constructed by 5' RACE. TCRdb names Illumina HiSeq 2500 as the instrument used. The second PCR ran for roughly 7 to 11 cycles and used a J-beta primer mix along with a sample-barcoded 5' primer. TCRdb reworked the public reads: Q25 trimming with fastp, MiXCR clone assembly, productive beta chains retained. Rows with a matching CDR3 protein are joined into one entry that keeps the most common DNA and genes. For this sample there are around 800,000 distinct CDR3 sequences; roughly 26% appear just once. The ten largest make up 2.5% to 3.5% of the sample. In addition, the sample was reused for a study of T cells of mothers and their children.

Sequenced sample: blood. The receptors derive from a boy between 10 and 17 years old in good health.

In this sample, this clonotype turned up a few times. CDR3 amino acids: CASSGRDRGSFSNQPQHF. DNA for the CDR3: TGTGCCAGCAGTGGGCGAGACAGGGGGAGTTTTAGCAATCAGCCCCAGCATTTT. The chain links TRBV6-1 to TRBJ1-5; TRBD1 aligns across 9 bases. Germline trimming cut 4 bases from V and 0 bases from J; bases unmatched to any gene: 10. In germline, CDR1 is MNHNS, CDR2 SASEGT. This CDR3 has 18 residues.

The rearrangement uses TRBV28 and TRBJ1-3; D unclear. Germline V gives CDR1 MDHEN, CDR2 SYDVKM. V was trimmed by 8 bases and J by 7 bases, leaving 12 bases between them. The CDR3 runs 12 residues. CDR3 DNA sequence: TGTGCCAGCGGAGTTTATGTGAACACCATATATTTT. This translates into CASGVYVNTIYF.

The genes are TRBV7-9 and TRBJ2-7; TRBD1 or TRBD2 may be the D gene (6 bases each). The CDR3 spans 16 residues. Germline lookup yields CDR1 SEHNR and CDR2 FQNEAQ (reference sequence). Trimming stripped 5 bases from V and 0 bases from J, with 17 bases between. The CDR3 coding sequence is TGTGCCAGCAGCCGTTGGAGGGGGAGGACCTCCTACGAGCAGTACTTC. This gives the protein CASSRWRGRTSYEQYF.